The text below deals with one T cell receptor beta chain. This specimen belongs to a study of blood T cell repertoires in COVID-19. As for the study in general: Spain, Italy and the United States supplied samples that represented acute and convalescent COVID-19. PBMCs, B-cell-depleted T cells, or T cells were the source of the cDNA or gDNA that made up the material.

V trimming: 2 bases; J trimming: 3 bases; junction bases outside the gene matches: 4. The CDR3 totals 15 residues. Germline CDR1 and CDR2: SGHRS and YFSETQ. How the authors handled the data: Nucleated cell counts were estimated from reference gene primer amplification. The repertoire was sequenced with immunoSEQ multiplex PCR; TCRdb's copy has only in-frame clones and lacks some. The V and J calls and clone size were taken over from that table, and D and trimming were inferred from the DNA. The top ten clones hold 2.5% to 3.5% of a sample with about 150,000 clones, roughly nine tenths of them seen once.

The material sequenced was peripheral blood. The chain is built from TRBV5-1 and TRBJ2-1; 8 nucleotides match TRBD2. The sequence was obtained from a woman aged 60 to 75 with active COVID-19. The CDR3 bases are TGCGCCAGCAGCTTCGGTAGCGGGGTCTACAATGAGCAGTTCTTC. This translates into CASSFGSGVYNEQFF.